What follows describes a single T cell receptor beta chain. Its matching antigen is unknown. This entry comes from a study of blood T cells in healthy people across ages. V shed 4 bases, J shed 1 base, and the junction held 7 bases outside the gene matches. CDR1 is SGHNT, CDR2 YYREEE, per germline (reference sequence). The CDR3 is 17 residues long. Broader study findings: Strong correlation was found linking TCR beta diversity to naive T cell percentage.

A J-beta primer mix and a sample-barcoded 5' primer were used in a second PCR of roughly 7 to 12 cycles. MiXCR was run by TCRdb on the 5' RACE reads, yielding one entry per CDR3 protein. The table records hundreds of thousands of distinct CDR3 sequences, roughly 25% of them present only once. Samples each had at least 5 micrograms of total RNA extracted. A further study also used this sample, focusing on T cells of mothers and their children. According to that study: Study donors consisted of a few healthy Caucasian mothers and their six children. Not a single persistent microchimeric T cell clone was detected.

The source material was blood. This clonotype was sampled from a boy younger than 18 in good health. The rearrangement links TRBV5-4 to TRBJ2-3, with 12 bases matching TRBD2. The CDR3 loop is CASSSKTSGGRTDTQYF. The CDR3 DNA follows: TGTGCCAGCAGCAGCAAGACTAGCGGGGGACGCACAGATACGCAGTATTTT.